Presented here are 23 T cell receptor beta chains from one specimen sequenced in a study of blood T cell repertoires in COVID-19. The method was immunoSEQ multiplex PCR; TCRdb's version includes in-frame clones alone and lacks a portion of them. The sample consists of roughly 110,000 clones, about 87% of them appearing once. The sample taken for sequencing was peripheral blood. The receptors here all came from a woman between 45 and 65 years old with acute or convalescent COVID-19.

The count of this clone is one. The rearrangement uses TRBV19 and TRBJ2-5; 7 bases fit TRBD1. Germline V CDR1 and CDR2: LNHDA, SQIVND (reference sequence). This CDR3 is built from 14 residues. With 5 bases clipped from V and 4 bases from J, the junction kept 7 bases outside the gene matches. CDR3 nucleotides: TGTGCCAGTAGTGCGACCTCAGGGGGAGAGACCCAGTACTTC. The encoded protein is CASSATSGGETQYF.

This clone has just one count. The V and J genes are TRBV7-8 and TRBJ1-2, with D perhaps TRBD1 (5 bases). Trimming took off 1 base at V and 6 bases at J, with 15 bases between the two ends. The CDR3 spans 15 residues. The germline V gene has CDR1 SGHVS and CDR2 FQNEAQ. The CDR3 reads CASSLVHAGWDGYTF. The CDR3 bases are TGTGCCAGCAGCTTAGTACATGCAGGGTGGGATGGCTACACCTTC. The whole variable domain, remainder taken from reference TRBV7-8 and TRBJ1-2, is GAGVSQSPRYKVAKRGQDVALRCDPISGHVSLFWYQQALGQGPEFLTYFQNEAQLDKSGLPSDRFFAERPEGSVSTLKIQRTQQEDSAVYLCASSLVHAGWDGYTFGSGTRLTVV.

In this sample, this clone turned up once. This chain uses TRBV29-1 with TRBJ2-7; 7 bases align to TRBD1. The CDR3 contains 15 residues. Germline assignment: CDR1 SQVTM and CDR2 ANQGSEA. Trimming cost V 5 bases and J 3 bases; bases outside gene matches: 13. CDR3 amino acids: CSVRVGTGADYEQYF. DNA for the CDR3: TGCAGCGTTCGGGTCGGCACAGGGGCCGACTACGAGCAGTACTTC.

The V call is TRBV12-3 or TRBV12-4, the J call TRBJ1-5; tentative D call: TRBD1 (6 bases). Trimming took off 8 bases at V and 7 bases at J, with 15 bases between the two ends. This CDR3 has 13 amino acids. In nucleotides, the CDR3 is TGTGCCAGCGGAACAGGGAGGGGACAGCCCCAGCATTTT. This sequence encodes CASGTGRGQPQHF.

V and J are TRBV4-2 and TRBJ1-5; the D gene is possibly TRBD1 (5 bases). V dropped 1 base and J dropped 7 bases, with 14 bases sitting between them. Germline CDR1 reads LGHNA; CDR2 reads YNFKEQ. The CDR3 is 15 amino acids. This chain's CDR3 is CASSQVVDSLQPQHF. The CDR3 DNA sequence: TGTGCCAGCAGCCAAGTCGTCGACAGCCTCCAGCCCCAGCATTTT.

As regards this clone: The junction departs from germline at one end; a sequencing error may be responsible. The sample carries other DNA sequences with the same CDR3. The V gene is TRBV4-1, the J gene TRBJ1-2, with D tentatively TRBD1 (5 bases). This CDR3 spans 16 amino acids. Germline V gives CDR1 MGHRA, CDR2 YSYEKL. CDR3 loop: CASSQEGRGGMDGYTF. For the CDR3, the DNA is TGTGCCAGCAGCCAAGAGGGGAGGGGAGGTATGGATGGCTACACCTTC.

V is TRBV9 and J is TRBJ2-2; D possibly corresponds to TRBD2 (6 bases). The germline CDR1 and CDR2 sequences are SGDLS and YYNGEE. V was trimmed by 2 bases and J by 6 bases, leaving 17 bases between them. The CDR3 runs 16 residues. DNA of the CDR3: TGTGCCAGCAGCGTGACCACGGGAGTTTCAGCCGGGGAGCTGTTTTTT. Protein: CASSVTTGVSAGELFF.

V gene TRBV7-2 combines with J gene TRBJ1-2; D gene ambiguous. Germline values: CDR1 SGHTA, CDR2 FQGNSA. The length of the CDR3 is 15 residues. V gave up 1 base and J gave up 2 bases, with 11 bases separating them. The CDR3 nucleotides read TGTGCCAGCAGCTTAGAGTCCGGGGTGAACTATGGCTACACCTTC. This translates into CASSLESGVNYGYTF.

J is TRBJ1-5 and V is TRBV9, with D possibly matching TRBD1 (6 bases). Deletions cut 2 bases from V and 5 bases from J, with 11 bases between. There are 14 residues in the CDR3. Germline V CDR1 and CDR2: SGDLS, YYNGEE. The CDR3 coding sequence is TGTGCCAGCAGCGTGGGGGCCGATTATCAGCCCCAGCATTTT. It specifies CASSVGADYQPQHF.

V and J are TRBV3-1 (or the pseudogene TRBV3-2) and TRBJ2-1; 8 bases line up with TRBD2. The ends lost 3 bases at V and 0 bases at J; junction bases unmatched: 4. The CDR3 contains 16 residues. Germline V CDR1 and CDR2: LGHDT, YNNKEL (reference sequence). CDR3 DNA sequence: TGTGCCAGCAGCCAGGCCGGGACTAGCTCCTACAATGAGCAGTTCTTC. It specifies CASSQAGTSSYNEQFF.

The sample holds one count of this clone. This chain links TRBV24-1 with TRBJ2-2; TRBD1 matches 9 bases. The V segment lost 3 bases and the J segment 3 bases; nucleotides outside the gene matches: 16. The CDR3 totals 20 residues. CDR1 is KGHDR, CDR2 SFDVKD, per germline. The CDR3 is CATSDALQGARGFHTGELFF. The CDR3 coding sequence is TGTGCCACCAGTGATGCCCTACAGGGGGCCCGAGGATTTCACACCGGGGAGCTGTTTTTT.

The rearrangement joins TRBV19 to TRBJ1-2; D is undetermined. Germline values: CDR1 LNHDA, CDR2 SQIVND (reference sequence). This CDR3 is built from 17 residues. With 6 bases removed from V and 4 bases from J, the gap between germline ends came to 24 bases. This CDR3 is CASSTRVGTPVGYGYTF. Written as DNA, the CDR3 is TGTGCCAGTAGCACCCGGGTCGGTACGCCCGTCGGCTATGGCTACACCTTC.

This chain connects TRBV10-3 to TRBJ2-7; D perhaps matches TRBD2 (6 bases). CDR3 size: 14 residues. V dropped 0 bases and J dropped 5 bases, with 11 bases sitting between them. Germline assignment: CDR1 ENHRY and CDR2 SYGVKD. CDR3: CAISESGGTNEQYF. The CDR3, as DNA: TGTGCCATCAGTGAGTCTGGAGGGACGAACGAGCAGTACTTC.

In DNA, the CDR3 is TGTGCCAGCAGCCCAAGACTAGCGGGAGACTACGAGCAGTACTTC. Protein sequence: CASSPRLAGDYEQYF. This chain links TRBV13 with TRBJ2-7, with 12 bases lining up with TRBD2. The germline CDR1 and CDR2 sequences are PRHDT and FYEKMQ (reference sequence). The CDR3 extends over 15 amino acids. The V gene end was trimmed by 5 bases and the J gene end by 3 bases; junction bases not matched to a gene: 5.

V usage is TRBV5-4 and J usage is TRBJ2-5; the D gene is possibly TRBD2 (6 bases). The V end lost 4 bases, the J end lost 4 bases, and 14 bases lay between the germline ends. CDR1 and CDR2 (germline): SGHNT, YYREEE (reference sequence). The CDR3 sequence is 14 residues long. The CDR3: CASSRLAGGETQYF. For the CDR3, the DNA is TGTGCCAGCAGCCGCTTGGCCGGGGGAGAGACCCAGTACTTC.

This chain connects TRBV4-3 to TRBJ2-7, with TRBD1 matching 10 bases. This CDR3 spans 16 amino acids. Germline V gene lookup returns CDR1 LGHNA and CDR2 YSLEER. J was trimmed by 5 bases and V by 0 bases; bases with no gene match: 7. The CDR3 protein is CASSQDDGTGVDEQYF. Written as DNA, the CDR3 is TGCGCCAGCAGCCAAGATGACGGGACAGGGGTGGACGAGCAGTACTTC.

The V gene is TRBV7-9, the J gene TRBJ2-7, with TRBD1 identical over 8 bases. CDR3 size: 14 residues. In germline, CDR1 is SEHNR, CDR2 FQNEAQ (reference sequence). The V and J ends lost 4 bases and 4 bases, in that order; junction bases with no gene match: 6. CDR3 nucleotides: TGTGCCAGCAGCTCCCCGACAGGGGAATACGAGCAGTACTTC. Translated: CASSSPTGEYEQYF.

This rearrangement joins TRBV19 to TRBJ2-7; 7 bases match TRBD1. Germline V gene lookup returns CDR1 LNHDA and CDR2 SQIVND (reference sequence). The V and J ends lost 10 bases and 4 bases, in that order; junction bases with no gene match: 10. This CDR3 spans 13 amino acids. CDR3 protein: CATQGDTAYEQYF. CDR3 in DNA: TGTGCCACCCAGGGGGACACCGCGTACGAGCAGTACTTC.

This clone has just one count. This chain uses TRBV10-1 with TRBJ2-7, with 11 bases matching TRBD2. V shed 3 bases, J shed 1 base, and the junction held 2 bases outside the gene matches. Germline-derived CDR1 and CDR2 are WNHNN and SYGVQD (reference sequence). The CDR3 is made up of 15 amino acids. The CDR3 region is CASSDLAGGSYEQYF. In nucleotides, the CDR3 is TGCGCCAGCAGTGATTTAGCGGGAGGGTCCTACGAGCAGTACTTC.

The chain joins TRBV11-2 to TRBJ1-4; D remains ambiguous. V was cut by 3 bases and J by 0 bases, with 2 bases left in between. The CDR3 loop spans 13 amino acids. The germline V gene encodes CDR1 SGHAT and CDR2 FQNNGV. For the CDR3, the DNA is TGTGCCAGCAGCTTTACAACTAATGAAAAACTGTTTTTT. Its translation is CASSFTTNEKLFF.

The rearrangement uses TRBV6-5 and TRBJ1-6; D ambiguous. The CDR3 runs 14 residues. The V gene lost 2 bases and the J gene lost 4 bases, with 6 bases spanning the gap. CDR1 and CDR2 from the germline V gene are MNHEY and SVGAGI. The CDR3 DNA is TGTGCCAGCAGTTACGACACGTATAATTCACCCCTCCACTTT. Translated: CASSYDTYNSPLHF.

The chain is built from TRBV7-2 and TRBJ1-2; 9 nucleotides align to TRBD1. With V trimmed by 3 bases and J by 7 bases, 21 bases remained unmatched. Germline V CDR1 and CDR2: SGHTA, FQGNSA. CDR3 length: 19 residues. The DNA for the CDR3 is TGTGCCAGCAGCTTCGCTTTGCGCCGGGACAGGGATAGGGTCTTTGGCTACACCTTC. Translating it yields CASSFALRRDRDRVFGYTF.

This chain links TRBV6-2 or TRBV6-3 with TRBJ2-2; TRBD2 matches at 15 bases. Germline V lookup: CDR1 MNHEY, CDR2 SVGEGT. V was clipped by 5 bases and J by 3 bases; unmatched bases: 4. The CDR3 is 17 amino acids. CDR3 protein: CASSGLAGGPHTGELFF. The DNA of the CDR3 is TGTGCCAGCAGTGGACTAGCGGGAGGGCCCCACACCGGGGAGCTGTTTTTT.